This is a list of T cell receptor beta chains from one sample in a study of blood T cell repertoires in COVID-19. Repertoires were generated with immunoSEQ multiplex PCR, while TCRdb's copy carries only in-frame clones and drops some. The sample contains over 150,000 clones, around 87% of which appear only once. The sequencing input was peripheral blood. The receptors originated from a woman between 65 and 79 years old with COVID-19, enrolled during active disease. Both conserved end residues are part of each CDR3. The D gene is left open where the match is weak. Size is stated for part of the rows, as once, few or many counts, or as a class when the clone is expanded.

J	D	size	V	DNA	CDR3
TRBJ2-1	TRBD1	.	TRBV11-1	TGTGCCAGCAGCTCCCGGGACAGCTCCTACAATGAGCAGTTCTTC	CASSSRDSSYNEQFF
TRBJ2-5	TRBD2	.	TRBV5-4	TGTGCCAGCAGTTCGGGACTAGCGGGGCCCCTCCAAGAGACCCAGTACTTC	CASSSGLAGPLQETQYF
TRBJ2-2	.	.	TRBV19	TGTGCCAGTAGTATTGGGGGCGTAAAAACCGGGGAGCTGTTTTTT	CASSIGGVKTGELFF
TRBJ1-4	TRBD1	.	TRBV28	TGTGCCAGCGGAGACAGGGGATCCCAAAACTTGTTTTTT	CASGDRGSQNLFF
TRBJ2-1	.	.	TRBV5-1	TGCGCCAGCAGCTTGGGAGGACAGAACAATGAGCAGTTCTTC	CASSLGGQNNEQFF
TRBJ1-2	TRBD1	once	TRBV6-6	TGTGCCAGCAGTGGATGGACAGGGAACTATGGCTACACCTTC	CASSGWTGNYGYTF
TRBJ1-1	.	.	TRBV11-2	TGTGCCAGCAGCTCCACGGGAAACACTGAAGCTTTCTTT	CASSSTGNTEAFF
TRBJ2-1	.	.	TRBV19	TGTGCCAGTAGTTTGGCGGCCAATGAGCAGTTCTTC	CASSLAANEQFF
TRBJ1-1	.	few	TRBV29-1	TGCAGCGTACCCTCTCACCTGGCCCCCACTGAAGCTTTCTTT	CSVPSHLAPTEAFF
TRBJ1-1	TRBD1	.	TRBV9	TGTGCCAGCAGCCCAGACGGGACAGGGATCAGTGAAGCTTTCTTT	CASSPDGTGISEAFF
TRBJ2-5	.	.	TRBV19	TGTGCCAGTAGTACCACAGGGAGTAGCATCCAGGAGACCCAGTACTTC	CASSTTGSSIQETQYF
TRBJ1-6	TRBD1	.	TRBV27	TGTGCCAGCAGTCCGTCCGGGACAGGGGATTCACCCCTCCACTTT	CASSPSGTGDSPLHF
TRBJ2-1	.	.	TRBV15	TGTGCCACCAGCAGAGATGGAGGGTTCCAGAATGAGCAGTTCTTC	CATSRDGGFQNEQFF
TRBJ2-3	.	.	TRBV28	TGTGCCAGCAGGGGGGGTCGGACAACAGATACGCAGTATTTT	CASRGGRTTDTQYF
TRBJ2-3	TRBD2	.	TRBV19	TGTGCCAGTAGTCTCCGGACTAGCGGGGGCACAGATACGCAGTATTTT	CASSLRTSGGTDTQYF
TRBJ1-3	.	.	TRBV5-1	TGCGCCAGCAGCTTCGCAGGGGACTCTGGAAACACCATATATTTT	CASSFAGDSGNTIYF
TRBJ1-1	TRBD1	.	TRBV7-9	TGTGCCAGCAGCTTAGCCCTCACAGGGGGCCACACTGAAGCTTTCTTT	CASSLALTGGHTEAFF
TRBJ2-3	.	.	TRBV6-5	TGTGCCAGCAGTACGCCCCTCAGGGCAGATACGCAGTATTTT	CASSTPLRADTQYF
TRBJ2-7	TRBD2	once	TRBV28	TGTGCCAGCAGTCAACTAGCGGGGGGCTACCACGAGCAGTACTTC	CASSQLAGGYHEQYF
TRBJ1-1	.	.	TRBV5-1	TGCGCCAGCAGCTGGGGTCGGGGAACGAACACTGAAGCTTTCTTT	CASSWGRGTNTEAFF
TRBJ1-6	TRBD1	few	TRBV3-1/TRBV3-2	TGTGCCAGCAGCCCGCGACAGGGGTTTAATTCACCCCTCCACTTT	CASSPRQGFNSPLHF
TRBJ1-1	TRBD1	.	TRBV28	TGTGCCAGCAGTGGTACAGGGGGCAGGGCTGAAGCTTTCTTT	CASSGTGGRAEAFF
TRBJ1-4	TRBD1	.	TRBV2	TGTGCCAGCAGTACCGGGACAGGGAGCGAAAAACTGTTTTTT	CASSTGTGSEKLFF
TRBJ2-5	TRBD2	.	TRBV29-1	TGCAGCGCCTTTCTCCAAACTCTAGCGGGGGGGCAGACCCAGTACTTC	CSAFLQTLAGGQTQYF
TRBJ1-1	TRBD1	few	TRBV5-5	TGTGCCAGCAGACCTACAGGGGTGAACACTGAAGCTTTCTTT	CASRPTGVNTEAFF
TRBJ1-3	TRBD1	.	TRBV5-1	TGCGCCAGCAGCTTGGGAGACAGGGGCTCTGGAAACACCATATATTTT	CASSLGDRGSGNTIYF
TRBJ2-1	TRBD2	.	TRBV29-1	TGCAGCGTTGAAGGCCTAGCGGGGGGGCGGGACAATGAGCAGTTCTTC	CSVEGLAGGRDNEQFF
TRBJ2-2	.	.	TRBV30	TGTGCCTGGACGCAGGGGACCGACACCGGGGAGCTGTTTTTT	CAWTQGTDTGELFF
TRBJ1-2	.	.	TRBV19	TGTGCCAGTAGTATAGACCCAGGGAATGGCTACACCTTC	CASSIDPGNGYTF
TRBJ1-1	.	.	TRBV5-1	TGCGCCAGCAGCTCTGGTGACAGTCTGGGCACTGAAGCTTTCTTT	CASSSGDSLGTEAFF